Following are 29 T cell receptor beta chains from one sample sequenced in a study of T-cell memory formation after mild COVID-19. TCRdb called the 5' RACE reads again in MiXCR, with one record for every CDR3 protein. The table includes 200,000 to 250,000 distinct CDR3 sequences, around 27% detected once. The specimen sequenced was PBMCs or a T cell subset sorted from them (not recorded which). These receptors all come from an adult woman who had mild COVID-19 (a few samples of this study predate the infection). Cell type and time point are not known.

The chain recombines TRBV12-3 or TRBV12-4 with TRBJ2-3; 15 bases are a match to TRBD2. The CDR3 is 17 residues long. V was pared by 8 bases and J by 6 bases, with 12 bases of the junction left unmatched. The CDR3 sequence: CASRKWTSGRASDTQYF. CDR3 DNA: TGTGCCAGCCGAAAATGGACTAGCGGGAGGGCAAGTGATACGCAGTATTTT.

The CDR3 sequence is CASSQDPRLGQKANYGYTF. In nucleotides, the CDR3 is TGTGCCAGCAGCCAAGATCCCCGATTGGGACAGAAAGCTAACTATGGCTACACCTTC. This chain links TRBV3-1 with TRBJ1-2; 7 positions match TRBD1. After removal of 0 bases from V and 0 bases from J, the junction contained 13 bases not matched to a gene. The CDR3 runs 19 residues. CDR1 is LGHDT and CDR2 is YNNKEL in the germline V gene (reference sequence).

This clonotype was observed a few times. The genes are TRBV29-1 and TRBJ1-1, with D hard to call. Germline V CDR1 and CDR2: SQVTM, ANQGSEA. V lost 4 bases and J lost 0, with 9 bases in between. CDR3 size: 13 residues. DNA for the CDR3: TGCAGCGTTGTGTCAGGCTTGAACACTGAAGCTTTCTTT. This sequence encodes CSVVSGLNTEAFF.

The chain links TRBV27 to TRBJ2-1; D is unclear. There are 16 residues in the CDR3. The V and J ends lost 0 bases and 5 bases respectively, with 14 bases between them. Germline CDR1 is MNHEY and CDR2 is SMNVEV (reference sequence). CDR3 residues: CASSLSSTWVDNEQFF. The CDR3 region has the DNA TGTGCCAGCAGTTTATCGTCGACATGGGTGGACAATGAGCAGTTCTTC.

This clonotype showed up just a few times. The chain joins TRBV14 to TRBJ2-3; 7 nucleotides line up with TRBD1. Trimming cost V 1 base and J 2 bases; bases outside gene matches: 9. The CDR3 totals 17 residues. CDR1 is SGHDN, CDR2 FVKESK, per germline. The CDR3 region is CASSQVTGSVSTDTQYF. CDR3 coding DNA: TGTGCCAGCAGCCAAGTGACAGGGAGCGTCTCCACAGATACGCAGTATTTT.

This clonotype appeared a few times. CDR3 DNA: TGTGCCAGCAGTTACGGTGGGTCCTATGGCTACACCTTC. It codes for CASSYGGSYGYTF. The rearrangement joins TRBV6-2 or TRBV6-3 to TRBJ1-2; D unresolved. CDR1 and CDR2 from the germline V gene are MNHEY and SVGEGT. The CDR3 sequence is 13 residues long. The ends were cut back, 2 bases at V and 4 bases at J, with 8 bases in the middle.

In its sample, this clonotype was seen a few times. The chain combines TRBV12-3 or TRBV12-4 with TRBJ2-3; the match to TRBD1 covers 9 bases. The CDR3 totals 16 residues. The J segment lost 8 bases and the V segment lost 2 bases, leaving 11 bases of the junction unmatched. CDR3 nucleotides: TGTGCCAGCAGTTTAACCGGGACAGGGCCCTCTGGTACGCAGTATTTT. Amino acid sequence: CASSLTGTGPSGTQYF.

This chain joins TRBV19 and TRBJ2-7; D unresolved. The CDR3 loop spans 15 amino acids. V lost 3 bases, J lost 1 base, and 13 bases lay in between. The germline CDR1 and CDR2 sequences are LNHDA and SQIVND (reference sequence). CDR3 coding DNA: TGTGCCAGTAGTATGGGGTTAAGCAGATCCTACGAGCAGTACTTC. It specifies CASSMGLSRSYEQYF. The whole variable domain, remainder taken from reference TRBV19 and TRBJ2-7, is DGGITQSPKYLFRKEGQNVTLSCEQNLNHDAMYWYRQDPGQGLRLIYYSQIVNDFQKGDIAEGYSVSREKKESFPLTVTSAQKNPTAFYLCASSMGLSRSYEQYFGPGTRLTVT.

Points on this clonotype: The junction departs from the called germline gene at one end, perhaps through a read error. The V call is TRBV6-5, the J call TRBJ1-1, with 7 nucleotides matching TRBD1. CDR3 size: 16 residues. The V gene's germline CDR1 is MNHEY and CDR2 SVGAGI. The CDR3 sequence is CASSSGGRLMNTEDFF. CDR3 nucleotide sequence: TGTGCCAGCTCATCAGGGGGTCGGCTCATGAACACTGAAGATTTCTTT.

The chain links TRBV6-5 to TRBJ1-2; perhaps TRBD1 as D (5 bases). The CDR3 is made up of 15 amino acids. Germline V gives CDR1 MNHEY, CDR2 SVGAGI. V dropped 5 bases and J dropped 2 bases, with 15 bases sitting between them. The CDR3 sequence is CASSPAGRNNYGYTF. Written as DNA, the CDR3 is TGTGCCAGCAGTCCAGCAGGGAGGAACAACTATGGCTACACCTTC.

The CDR3 DNA sequence: TGTGCCAGCAGCTTGTCCGGCGCATATTTACGCAAAGCTTTCTTT. Translation: CASSLSGAYLRKAFF. This sequence joins TRBV7-3 and TRBJ1-1; D is ambiguous. Trimming took 3 bases from V and 9 from J, leaving 20 bases between them. Germline V gene sequence: CDR1 SGHTA, CDR2 FQGTGA. The CDR3 spans 15 residues.

The chain links TRBV5-1 to TRBJ1-1; maybe TRBD1 (5 bases). V was trimmed by 3 bases and J by 4 bases, leaving 10 bases between them. This CDR3 has 13 residues. Germline V gene data show CDR1 as SGHRS and CDR2 as YFSETQ. Here the CDR3 DNA reads TGCGCCAGCAGCTCCGGGACGGGCACTGAAGCTTTCTTT. This gives the protein CASSSGTGTEAFF.

This clonotype was observed a few times. The genes are TRBV27 and TRBJ1-1; D gene unclear. CDR1 MNHEY and CDR2 SMNVEV come from the germline V gene (reference sequence). The CDR3 extends over 14 amino acids. Trimming cost V 3 bases and J 1 base, with 9 bases left between them. The CDR3 coding sequence is TGTGCCAGCAGTTTGCGTGGGCCGAACACTGAAGCTTTCTTT. It is translated as CASSLRGPNTEAFF.

The chain is built from TRBV18 and TRBJ2-3; D is unclear. Germline CDR1 KGHSH, CDR2 LQKENI. V dropped 0 bases and J dropped 2 bases, with 6 bases sitting between them. The CDR3 is 14 amino acids. CDR3 sequence: CASSPPAVTDTQYF. The CDR3 nucleotides are TGTGCCAGCTCACCACCGGCCGTCACAGATACGCAGTATTTT.

The rearrangement joins TRBV10-3 to TRBJ2-7, with TRBD1 matching 7 bases. The CDR3 is made up of 16 amino acids. Unmatched junction bases numbered 9, after V lost 0 bases and J lost 4 bases. The germline V gene has CDR1 ENHRY and CDR2 SYGVKD. CDR3 DNA: TGTGCCATCAGTGAGTCTGGAGGACAGGTGGCTTACGAGCAGTACTTC. Amino acids: CAISESGGQVAYEQYF.

This clonotype has a handful of counts. The chain is built from TRBV6-5 and TRBJ1-6; D not certain. CDR1 and CDR2 from the germline V gene are MNHEY and SVGAGI. The CDR3 runs to 16 residues. V lost 4 bases and J lost 0, with 10 bases in between. DNA for the CDR3: TGTGCCAGCAGTTTCGGCAGGAGCTCCTATAATTCACCCCTCCACTTT. Amino acids: CASSFGRSSYNSPLHF.

This clonotype was found a few times. This chain uses TRBV18 with TRBJ2-7, with D possibly TRBD1 on 6 matching bases. There are 12 residues in the CDR3. CDR1 is KGHSH and CDR2 is LQKENI in the germline V gene. V gave up 3 bases and J gave up 7 bases, with 10 bases separating them. This CDR3 reads CASSPDSREQYF. In nucleotides, the CDR3 is TGTGCCAGCTCACCGGACAGTAGGGAGCAGTACTTC. Variable domain in full (rest from reference TRBV18 and TRBJ2-7): NAGVMQNPRHLVRRRGQEARLRCSPMKGHSHVYWYRQLPEEGLKFMVYLQKENIIDESGMPKERFSAEFPKEGPSILRIQQVVRGDSAAYFCASSPDSREQYFGPGTRLTVT.

The V and J genes are TRBV20-1 and TRBJ1-4; D is undetermined. Germline-derived CDR1 and CDR2 are DFQATT and SNEGSKA (reference sequence). The CDR3 has 12 residues. Trimming stripped 7 bases from V and 5 bases from J, with 11 bases between. The CDR3, as DNA: TGCAGTGTAGGTCAAGAAAATGAAAAACTGTTTTTT. Translating gives CSVGQENEKLFF.

The table lists this clonotype with a few counts. The rearrangement links TRBV7-6 to TRBJ2-7; 12 bases line up with TRBD2. The CDR3 consists of 17 residues. The germline V gene has CDR1 SGHVS and CDR2 FNYEAQ. V lost 5 bases to trimming and J lost 3 bases; unmatched junction nucleotides: 11. CDR3 region: CASSPRRTSGDHYEQYF. CDR3 coding DNA: TGTGCCAGCAGCCCGCGGCGGACTAGCGGGGACCACTACGAGCAGTACTTC.

This chain joins TRBV7-9 and TRBJ2-3, with TRBD2 as a possible D gene (5 bases). V was trimmed by 1 base and J by 0 bases, leaving 11 bases between them. The V gene's germline CDR1 is SEHNR and CDR2 FQNEAQ (reference sequence). The length of the CDR3 is 16 residues. In DNA, the CDR3 is TGTGCCAGCAGCTTAGGACGAGCGGAGAGCACAGATACGCAGTATTTT. Its protein product is CASSLGRAESTDTQYF. Full variable domain (rest looked up from reference TRBV7-9 and TRBJ2-3): DTGVSQNPRHKITKRGQNVTFRCDPISEHNRLYWYRQTLGQGPEFLTYFQNEAQLEKSRLLSDRFSAERPKGSFSTLEIQRTEQGDSAMYLCASSLGRAESTDTQYFGPGTRLTVL.

V usage is TRBV7-9 and J usage is TRBJ2-3, with D possibly matching TRBD2 (6 bases). From germline, CDR1 is SEHNR and CDR2 FQNEAQ (reference sequence). This CDR3 spans 13 amino acids. Trimming shortened V by 5 bases and J by 6 bases, and 12 bases separated the two germline ends. The CDR3 DNA follows: TGTGCCAGCAGCCTAAGGGACTTCGATACGCAGTATTTT. Protein: CASSLRDFDTQYF.

The chain uses TRBV10-3 and TRBJ2-7, with unresolved D. V lost 6 bases and J lost 2, with 14 bases in between. CDR3 length: 14 residues. Germline lookup yields CDR1 ENHRY and CDR2 SYGVKD. CDR3 bases: TGTGCCATCAGAACCCGCGACGGAGCCTACGAGCAGTACTTC. Translation: CAIRTRDGAYEQYF.

V usage is TRBV12-3 or TRBV12-4 and J usage is TRBJ2-3; possibly TRBD2 for D (5 bases). The CDR3 length is 15 residues. V was shortened by 3 bases and J by 2 bases, with 12 bases between the two germline ends. Here the CDR3 DNA reads TGTGCCAGCAGTTTCCCCGGCGGGTACACAGATACGCAGTATTTT. This sequence encodes CASSFPGGYTDTQYF.

This clonotype was detected only a few times. The genes are TRBV3-1 and TRBJ2-3; 13 bases are shared with TRBD2. The germline CDR1 and CDR2 sequences are LGHDT and YNNKEL (reference sequence). There are 18 residues in the CDR3. V lost 1 base to trimming and J lost 3 bases; unmatched junction nucleotides: 7. The CDR3 protein is CASSQVRRTSGRTDTQYF. The DNA for the CDR3 is TGTGCCAGCAGCCAAGTCCGCCGGACTAGCGGGAGAACAGATACGCAGTATTTT.

CDR3 amino acids: CSAYGLAGGPDTQYF. The CDR3, as DNA: TGCAGCGCATACGGACTAGCGGGAGGGCCGGATACGCAGTATTTT. The chain carries TRBV29-1 and TRBJ2-3; 15 nucleotides match TRBD2. V lost 7 bases to trimming and J lost 6 bases; unmatched junction nucleotides: 8. The CDR3 consists of 15 residues. Germline CDR1 reads SQVTM; CDR2 reads ANQGSEA.

The J gene is TRBJ2-2, the V gene TRBV23-1, with 9 bases identical to TRBD2. TRBV23-1 is an ORF; its function is uncertain. CDR3 length: 18 residues. Trimming took 2 bases from V and 5 from J; bases not matched to a gene: 12. CDR3 DNA sequence: TGCGCCAGCAGTCAAGCCCCTCTTAGCGGGAGTGATACCGGGGAGCTGTTTTTT. Residues: CASSQAPLSGSDTGELFF.

V is TRBV5-1 and J is TRBJ2-2, with unresolved D. Germline-derived CDR1 and CDR2 are SGHRS and YFSETQ. Between the trimmed V and J ends, which lost 3 bases and 1 base, there was a span of 13 bases. CDR3 length: 16 amino acids. The CDR3 protein is CASSSDPAVNTGELFF. The DNA of the CDR3 is TGCGCCAGCAGCTCCGACCCCGCCGTGAACACCGGGGAGCTGTTTTTT. Together with reference TRBV5-1 and TRBJ2-2, the CDR3 gives the full variable domain: KAGVTQTPRYLIKTRGQQVTLSCSPISGHRSVSWYQQTPGQGLQFLFEYFSETQRNKGNFPGRFSGRQFSNSRSEMNVSTLELGDSALYLCASSSDPAVNTGELFFGEGSRLTVL.

This clonotype was picked up a small number of times. J is TRBJ2-1 and V is TRBV2; TRBD1 aligns across 7 bases. The CDR3 has 14 amino acids. Trimming took 4 bases from V and 2 from J; bases not matched to a gene: 2. Germline CDR1 SNHLY, CDR2 FYNNEI. Here the CDR3 reads CASSAGTAYNEQFF. The CDR3 nucleotides are TGTGCCAGCAGTGCGGGGACAGCCTACAATGAGCAGTTCTTC. Full variable domain (missing parts from reference TRBV2 and TRBJ2-1): EPEVTQTPSHQVTQMGQEVILRCVPISNHLYFYWYRQILGQKVEFLVSFYNNEISEKSEIFDDQFSVERPDGSNFTLKIRSTKLEDSAMYFCASSAGTAYNEQFFGPGTRLTVL.

V usage is TRBV5-6 and J usage is TRBJ2-1; D unresolved. The CDR3 runs to 12 residues. With 0 bases removed from V and 6 bases from J, the gap between germline ends came to 4 bases. The germline gives CDR1 SGHDT, CDR2 YYEEEE. CDR3 sequence reads: CASSLATNEQFF. CDR3 bases: TGTGCCAGCAGCTTGGCTACCAATGAGCAGTTCTTC. Variable domain in full (rest from reference TRBV5-6 and TRBJ2-1): DAGVTQSPTHLIKTRGQQVTLRCSPKSGHDTVSWYQQALGQGPQFIFQYYEEEERQRGNFPDRFSGHQFPNYSSELNVNALLLGDSALYLCASSLATNEQFFGPGTRLTVL.